This T cell receptor (beta chain) was captured in a study of blood T cell repertoires in COVID-19. V shed 5 bases and J 1 base; nucleotides not matched to a gene: 15. Germline lookup yields CDR1 SQVTM and CDR2 ANQGSEA. The CDR3 is 17 amino acids. The table came from immunoSEQ multiplex PCR; TCRdb's copy has only in-frame clones and leaves some out. Among under 400,000 clones listed, approximately 89% were seen once. What was sequenced was peripheral blood. The rearrangement joins TRBV29-1 to TRBJ2-3, with TRBD1 matching 7 bases. The clonotype comes from a woman in her fifties or sixties with COVID-19, enrolled during active disease. The CDR3 reads CSVRIFQGEIGTDTQYF. The CDR3 nucleotides are TGCAGCGTTAGAATCTTTCAGGGGGAGATTGGCACAGATACGCAGTATTTT.